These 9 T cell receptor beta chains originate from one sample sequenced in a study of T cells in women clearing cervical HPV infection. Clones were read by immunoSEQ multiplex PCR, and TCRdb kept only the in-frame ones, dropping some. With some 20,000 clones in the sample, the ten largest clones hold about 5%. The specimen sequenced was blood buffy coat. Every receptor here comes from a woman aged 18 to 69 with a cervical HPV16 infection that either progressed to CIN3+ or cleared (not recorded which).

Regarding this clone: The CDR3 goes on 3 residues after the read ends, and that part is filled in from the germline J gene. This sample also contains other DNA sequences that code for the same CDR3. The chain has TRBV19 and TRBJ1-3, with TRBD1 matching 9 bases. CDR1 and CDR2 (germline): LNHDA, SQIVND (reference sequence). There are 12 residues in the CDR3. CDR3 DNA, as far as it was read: TGTGCCACCGGACAGGGGACTGGCGCT. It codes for CATGQGTGA. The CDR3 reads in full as CATGQGTGAIYF. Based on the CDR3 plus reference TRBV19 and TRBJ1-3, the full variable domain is DGGITQSPKYLFRKEGQNVTLSCEQNLNHDAMYWYRQDPGQGLRLIYYSQIVNDFQKGDIAEGYSVSREKKESFPLTVTSAQKNPTAFYLCATGQGTGAIYFGEGSWLTVV.

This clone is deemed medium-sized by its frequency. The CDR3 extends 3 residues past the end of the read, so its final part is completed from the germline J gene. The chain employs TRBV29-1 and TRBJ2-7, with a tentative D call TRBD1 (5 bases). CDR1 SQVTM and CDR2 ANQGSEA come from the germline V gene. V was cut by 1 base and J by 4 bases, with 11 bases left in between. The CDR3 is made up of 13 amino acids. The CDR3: CSVEGGRVYEQYF. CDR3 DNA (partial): TGCAGCGTTGAAGGGGGCAGGGTGTACGAG.

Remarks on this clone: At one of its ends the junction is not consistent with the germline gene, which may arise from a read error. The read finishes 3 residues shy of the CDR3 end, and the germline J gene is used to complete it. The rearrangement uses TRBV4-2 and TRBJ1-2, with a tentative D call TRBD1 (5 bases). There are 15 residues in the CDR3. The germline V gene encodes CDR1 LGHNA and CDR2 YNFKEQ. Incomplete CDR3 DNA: TGCGCCAGCAGCCCTATTTACCAGGGCTCCTATGGC. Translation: CASSPIYQGSYG. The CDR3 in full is CASSPIYQGSYGYTF.

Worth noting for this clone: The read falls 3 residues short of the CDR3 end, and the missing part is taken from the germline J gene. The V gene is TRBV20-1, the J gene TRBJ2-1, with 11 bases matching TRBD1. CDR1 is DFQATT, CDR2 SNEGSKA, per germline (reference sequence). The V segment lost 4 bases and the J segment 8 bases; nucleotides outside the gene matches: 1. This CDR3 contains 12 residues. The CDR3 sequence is CSATDRGHEQFF. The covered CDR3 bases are TGCAGTGCTACGGACAGGGGGCATGAG.

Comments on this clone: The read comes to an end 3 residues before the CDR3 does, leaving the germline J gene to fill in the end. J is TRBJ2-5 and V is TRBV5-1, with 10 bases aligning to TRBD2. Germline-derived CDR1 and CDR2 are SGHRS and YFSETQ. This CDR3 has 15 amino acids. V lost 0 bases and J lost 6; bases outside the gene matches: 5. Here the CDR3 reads CASSLAAGGPQTQYF. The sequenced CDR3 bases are TGCGCCAGCAGCTTGGCAGCGGGGGGGCCGCAGACC.

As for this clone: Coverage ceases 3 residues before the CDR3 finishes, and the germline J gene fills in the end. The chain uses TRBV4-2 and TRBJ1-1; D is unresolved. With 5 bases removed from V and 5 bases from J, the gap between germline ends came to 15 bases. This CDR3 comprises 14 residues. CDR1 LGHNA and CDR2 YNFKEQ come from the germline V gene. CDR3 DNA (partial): TGTGCCAGCAGCGTTCGGGGTGGCCGAACTGAA. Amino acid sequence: CASSVRGGRTE. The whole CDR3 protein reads CASSVRGGRTEAFF.

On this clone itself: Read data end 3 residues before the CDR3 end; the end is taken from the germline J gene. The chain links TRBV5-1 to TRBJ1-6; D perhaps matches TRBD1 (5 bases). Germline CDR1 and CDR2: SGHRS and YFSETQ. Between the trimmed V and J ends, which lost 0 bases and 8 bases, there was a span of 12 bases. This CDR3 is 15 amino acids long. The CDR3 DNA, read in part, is TGCGCCAGCAGCTTGGCGGGGGGAGGTGATTCACCC. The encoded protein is CASSLAGGGDSP. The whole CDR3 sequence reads CASSLAGGGDSPLHF. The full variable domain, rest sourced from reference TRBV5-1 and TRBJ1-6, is KAGVTQTPRYLIKTRGQQVTLSCSPISGHRSVSWYQQTPGQGLQFLFEYFSETQRNKGNFPGRFSGRQFSNSRSEMNVSTLELGDSALYLCASSLAGGGDSPLHFGNGTRLTVT.

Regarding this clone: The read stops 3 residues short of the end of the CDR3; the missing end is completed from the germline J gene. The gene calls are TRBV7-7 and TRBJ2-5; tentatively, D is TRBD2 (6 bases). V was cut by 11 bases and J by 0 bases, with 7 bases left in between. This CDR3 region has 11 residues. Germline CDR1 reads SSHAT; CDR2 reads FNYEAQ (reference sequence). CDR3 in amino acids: CAWGDQETQYF. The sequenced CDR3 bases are TGTGCCTGGGGGGACCAAGAGACC.

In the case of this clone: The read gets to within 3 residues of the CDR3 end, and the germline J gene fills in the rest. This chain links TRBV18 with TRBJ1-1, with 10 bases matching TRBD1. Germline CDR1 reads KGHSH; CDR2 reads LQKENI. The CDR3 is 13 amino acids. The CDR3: CASSSTGGYEAFF. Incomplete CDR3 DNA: TGTGCCAGCTCATCGACAGGGGGCTACGAG.